This TCR beta chain was identified in a study of T-cell reconstitution after alpha-beta-depleted transplantation in children. There are a few counts of this clonotype. Unique molecular identifiers tagged the TCRbeta library. TCRdb fed the PCR reads into MiXCR, producing one record per CDR3 protein. The sample contains some 500,000 distinct CDR3 sequences, 30% to 35% of which appear only once. The CDR3 totals 13 residues. Germline CDR1 reads SEHNR; CDR2 reads FQNEAQ (reference sequence). Trimming took off 2 bases at V and 1 base at J, with 5 bases between the two ends. The clonotype originates from a human donor who donated a stem cell graft to a child with aplastic anemia. Sequencing was performed on PBMCs from the stem cell graft donor, taken from the stem cell graft. This chain links TRBV7-9 with TRBJ1-1; D ambiguous. CDR3 DNA sequence: TGTGCCAGCAGCTTACTGCCGAACACTGAAGCTTTCTTT. It yields the protein CASSLLPNTEAFF.